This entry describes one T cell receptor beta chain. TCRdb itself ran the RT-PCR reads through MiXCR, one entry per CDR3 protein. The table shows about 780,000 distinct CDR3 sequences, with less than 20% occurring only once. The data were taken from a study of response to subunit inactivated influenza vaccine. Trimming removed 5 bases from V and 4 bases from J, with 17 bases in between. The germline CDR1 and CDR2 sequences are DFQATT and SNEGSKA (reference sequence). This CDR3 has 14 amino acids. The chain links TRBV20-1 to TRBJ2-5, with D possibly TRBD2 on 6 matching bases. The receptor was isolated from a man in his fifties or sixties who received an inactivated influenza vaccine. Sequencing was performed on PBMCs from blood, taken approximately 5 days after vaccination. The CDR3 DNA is TGCAGTGCTCGGCGGGCTCTGGGGGGAGAGACCCAGTACTTC. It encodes CSARRALGGETQYF.